Presented here are 20 T cell receptor beta chains from one specimen sequenced in a study of OX40 agonist ivuxolimab in advanced cancers. The table came from immunoSEQ multiplex PCR; TCRdb's copy has only in-frame clones and leaves some out. The sample lists 150,000 to 180,000 clones; roughly 92% were seen once. The sample in question was CD4+ or CD8+ T cells sorted from blood, obtained in a trial of the OX40 agonist ivuxolimab. Every receptor here comes from an adult with an advanced solid tumor such as melanoma, head and neck, liver or kidney cancer.

The genes are TRBV6-1 and TRBJ2-2; D may be TRBD1 (5 bases). The V end lost 5 bases, the J end lost 0 bases, and 10 bases lay between the germline ends. Germline values: CDR1 MNHNS, CDR2 SASEGT. The CDR3 length is 15 residues. CDR3 amino acids: CASSRQTANTGELFF. CDR3 sequence (DNA): TGTGCCAGCAGTCGACAGACCGCGAACACCGGGGAGCTGTTTTTT.

This chain connects TRBV27 to TRBJ2-1; 8 bases line up with TRBD1. The CDR3 covers 15 residues. V gave up 5 bases and J gave up 7 bases; unmatched junction bases: 10. CDR1 and CDR2 from the germline V gene are MNHEY and SMNVEV (reference sequence). CDR3 protein: CASSPRQGLGNEQFF. CDR3 bases: TGTGCCAGCAGTCCAAGACAGGGGCTGGGGAATGAGCAGTTCTTC.

J is TRBJ2-1 and V is TRBV2; 7 bases map to TRBD1. Germline CDR1 reads SNHLY; CDR2 reads FYNNEI. Losses at the gene ends were 7 bases for V and 5 bases for J; bases not matched to a gene: 2. The CDR3 length is 12 residues. The DNA of the CDR3 is TGTGCCAGCAAGACAGGGAACAATGAGCAGTTCTTC. Its protein product is CASKTGNNEQFF.

J is TRBJ1-1 and V is TRBV10-1, with D possibly being TRBD1 (5 bases). The CDR3 loop spans 15 amino acids. V was pared by 4 bases and J by 1 base, with 13 bases between. The germline gives CDR1 WNHNN, CDR2 SYGVQD (reference sequence). Here the CDR3 reads CASSAAGTENTEAFF. The DNA of the CDR3 is TGCGCCAGCAGTGCTGCCGGGACGGAGAACACTGAAGCTTTCTTT.

The rearrangement links TRBV12-5 to TRBJ1-4, with D possibly TRBD1 on 6 matching bases. The CDR3 is 16 amino acids. Trimming removed 4 bases from V and 0 bases from J, with 12 bases in between. Germline loops: CDR1 LGHNT, CDR2 FRNRAP. This chain's CDR3 is CASGSGRGATNEKLFF. DNA for the CDR3: TGTGCTAGTGGTTCTGGGAGGGGGGCAACTAATGAAAAACTGTTTTTT.

This chain connects TRBV7-2 to TRBJ2-2, with D possibly matching TRBD2 (5 bases). CDR3 length: 15 amino acids. The V gene lost 1 base and the J gene lost 5 bases, with 11 bases spanning the gap. The germline CDR1 and CDR2 sequences are SGHTA and FQGNSA. The CDR3 reads CASSLEGPGTGELFF. The CDR3 DNA reads TGTGCCAGCAGCTTAGAAGGGCCGGGGACCGGGGAGCTGTTTTTT.

The rearrangement links TRBV2 to TRBJ2-5, with a tentative D call TRBD2 (5 bases). Germline loops: CDR1 SNHLY, CDR2 FYNNEI. The CDR3 runs to 15 residues. With 2 bases removed from V and 4 bases from J, the gap between germline ends came to 14 bases. For the CDR3, the DNA is TGTGCCAGCAGTGAATGGGGTCCTCGGGGAGAGACCCAGTACTTC. Translation gives CASSEWGPRGETQYF. The full variable domain, in which reference TRBV2 and TRBJ2-5 provide the parts outside the CDR3, is EPEVTQTPSHQVTQMGQEVILRCVPISNHLYFYWYRQILGQKVEFLVSFYNNEISEKSEIFDDQFSVERPDGSNFTLKIRSTKLEDSAMYFCASSEWGPRGETQYFGPGTRLLVL.

The chain employs TRBV29-1 and TRBJ1-5; the match to TRBD1 covers 9 bases. Germline V gives CDR1 SQVTM, CDR2 ANQGSEA. V lost 4 bases to trimming and J lost 9 bases; unmatched junction nucleotides: 7. The CDR3 has 13 residues. CDR3 amino acids: CSVAGTGSRPQHF. CDR3 in DNA: TGCAGCGTTGCGGGGACAGGGAGCCGGCCCCAGCATTTT.

The J gene is TRBJ1-1, the V gene TRBV6-5; D unresolved. CDR1 is MNHEY, CDR2 SVGAGI, per germline. Trimming left V 6 bases short and J 0 bases short, with 8 bases between. CDR3 length equals 13 residues. DNA for the CDR3: TGTGCCAGCAGAAGGACGGTGAACACTGAAGCTTTCTTT. Its translation: CASRRTVNTEAFF.

This chain uses TRBV5-1 with TRBJ2-7; D not certain. CDR1 is SGHRS and CDR2 is YFSETQ in the germline V gene. V was pared by 2 bases and J by 2 bases, with 8 bases between. This CDR3 region has 13 residues. This CDR3 is CASSLEITYEQYF. The CDR3 nucleotides read TGCGCCAGCAGCTTAGAAATTACCTACGAGCAGTACTTC.

The chain recombines TRBV19 with TRBJ1-2; D possibly corresponds to TRBD1 (5 bases). V lost 5 bases and J lost 8, with 12 bases in between. Germline V gene data show CDR1 as LNHDA and CDR2 as SQIVND (reference sequence). The CDR3 covers 12 residues. CDR3 DNA: TGTGCCAGTAGTCGCACTGGGGGAGGCTACACCTTC. It yields the protein CASSRTGGGYTF.

The chain couples TRBV6-1 to TRBJ2-2, with D uncertain. V was clipped by 0 bases and J by 1 base, with 9 bases between them. Germline V lookup: CDR1 MNHNS, CDR2 SASEGT. The CDR3 totals 16 residues. The DNA of the CDR3 is TGTGCCAGCAGTGAAGCGCTAGGGTGGAACACCGGGGAGCTGTTTTTT. Protein product: CASSEALGWNTGELFF.

The rearrangement uses TRBV6-5 and TRBJ2-1; possible D gene TRBD1, 6 bases. The length of the CDR3 is 13 residues. Germline V gene sequence: CDR1 MNHEY, CDR2 SVGAGI. V shed 5 bases and J shed 7 bases, with 12 bases lying between them. Here the CDR3 reads CASSGQSSNEQFF. The CDR3 nucleotides read TGTGCCAGCAGTGGACAGTCAAGTAATGAGCAGTTCTTC.

The chain recombines TRBV27 with TRBJ2-5; TRBD1 aligns across 10 bases. Trimming cost V 5 bases and J 4 bases; bases outside gene matches: 7. This CDR3 spans 15 amino acids. Germline CDR1 and CDR2: MNHEY and SMNVEV (reference sequence). CDR3 amino acids: CASSARDRGPETQYF. As DNA, the CDR3 is TGTGCCAGCAGTGCGCGGGACAGGGGTCCAGAGACCCAGTACTTC.

The CDR3 bases are TGCAGCGTTGACAATTGGACAGGGGGGAATTCACCCCTCCACTTT. This gives the protein CSVDNWTGGNSPLHF. This rearrangement joins TRBV29-1 to TRBJ1-6, with 10 bases that match TRBD1. CDR3 length: 15 residues. CDR1 SQVTM and CDR2 ANQGSEA come from the germline V gene. J lost 7 bases, V lost 3 bases, and 6 bases had no gene match.

The V call is TRBV5-1, the J call TRBJ2-3; 9 positions match TRBD2. The CDR3 has 15 amino acids. Looked up from germline, CDR1 is SGHRS and CDR2 is YFSETQ. V dropped 2 bases and J dropped 2; count of bases not matched to a gene: 3. CDR3 loop: CASSFGTSFTDTQYF. CDR3 bases: TGCGCCAGCAGCTTCGGGACTAGCTTCACAGATACGCAGTATTTT.

V and J are TRBV4-3 and TRBJ1-4; D gene ambiguous. V was shortened by 4 bases and J by 8 bases, with 8 bases between the two germline ends. Germline V lookup: CDR1 LGHNA, CDR2 YSLEER. The CDR3 runs 12 residues. The CDR3 nucleotides are TGCGCCAGCAGCCTCCCGGGGGAAAAACTGTTTTTT. This gives the protein CASSLPGEKLFF.

This clone was found once. This chain joins TRBV7-2 and TRBJ2-6, with a tentative D call TRBD2 (5 bases). Trimming pared 5 bases from V and 2 bases from J, leaving 13 bases between. CDR1 SGHTA and CDR2 FQGNSA come from the germline V gene. CDR3 length equals 16 residues. CDR3 in DNA: TGTGCCAGCAGCCCCACCTCGAGGGCTGGGGCCAACGTCCTGACTTTC. It codes for CASSPTSRAGANVLTF.

The V call is TRBV28, the J call TRBJ2-7; 10 bases match TRBD1. Germline V CDR1 and CDR2: MDHEN, SYDVKM. The J segment lost 6 bases and the V segment lost 6 bases, leaving 11 bases of the junction unmatched. The CDR3 is made up of 15 amino acids. The CDR3 DNA reads TGTGCCAGCAGGCCCCGGGACAGGGGCGCGGGCGAGCAGTACTTC. It translates to CASRPRDRGAGEQYF. The whole variable domain, remainder taken from reference TRBV28 and TRBJ2-7, is DVKVTQSSRYLVKRTGEKVFLECVQDMDHENMFWYRQDPGLGLRLIYFSYDVKMKEKGDIPEGYSVSREKKERFSLILESASTNQTSMYLCASRPRDRGAGEQYFGPGTRLTVT.

The V gene is TRBV28, the J gene TRBJ2-7, with D uncertain. V was cut by 6 bases and J by 0 bases, with 6 bases left in between. The CDR3 is 12 amino acids. Germline V gives CDR1 MDHEN, CDR2 SYDVKM. In nucleotides, the CDR3 is TGTGCCAGCAGCTACCCCTCCTACGAGCAGTACTTC. It translates to CASSYPSYEQYF.